These 21 T cell receptor beta chains were sequenced from one sample in a study of blood T cells in healthy people across ages. With a J-beta primer mix and a sample-barcoded 5' primer, a second PCR ran roughly 6 to 11 cycles. Each CDR3 protein is one row after TCRdb ran MiXCR on the 5' RACE reads. The sample yields 1.4 million to 1.5 million distinct CDR3 sequences, 40% to 50% seen once. The sample comprised blood. The origin of the receptors is a young woman in good health.

V is TRBV6-4 and J is TRBJ2-1; weak D call: TRBD1 (5 bases). The germline gives CDR1 MRHNA, CDR2 SNTAGT. The CDR3 has 15 amino acids. V was clipped by 2 bases and J by 1 base, with 9 bases between them. DNA for the CDR3: TGTGCCAGCAGTGACGGGGCGAGGTCCTACAATGAGCAGTTCTTC. Its translation: CASSDGARSYNEQFF.

This sequence joins TRBV4-1 and TRBJ2-7; D unresolved. From germline, CDR1 is MGHRA and CDR2 YSYEKL. This CDR3 contains 14 residues. The germline V and J ends were trimmed by 1 base and 3 bases, with 10 bases remaining between them. The CDR3, as DNA: TGCGCCAGCAGCCAAGGAGAAGGAAACTACGAGCAGTACTTC. Its protein is CASSQGEGNYEQYF.

This clonotype came up a few times. The gene calls are TRBV10-3 and TRBJ2-1; either TRBD1 or TRBD2 may supply D (5 bases each). The CDR3 extends over 12 amino acids. The germline V gene encodes CDR1 ENHRY and CDR2 SYGVKD. Trimming left V 4 bases short and J 8 bases short, with 9 bases between. CDR3 sequence: CAISGVGDEQFF. CDR3 bases: TGTGCCATCAGTGGAGTGGGGGATGAGCAGTTCTTC.

With respect to this clonotype: A read error may explain this, as a much larger clone is one base away. J is TRBJ2-5 and V is TRBV28; TRBD2 aligns across 9 bases. With 4 bases clipped from V and 4 bases from J, the junction kept 10 bases outside the gene matches. Germline V gene lookup returns CDR1 MDHEN and CDR2 SYDVKM. This CDR3 has 16 residues. For the CDR3, the DNA is TGTGCCAGCAGTTCAAGACTAGCGGACATTAGAGAGACCCAGTACTTC. Translated, it gives CASSSRLADIRETQYF.

The V gene is TRBV7-2, the J gene TRBJ2-1; D tentatively reads TRBD1 or TRBD2 (5 bases each). The germline V gene has CDR1 SGHTA and CDR2 FQGNSA. The CDR3 length is 14 residues. V was clipped by 4 bases and J by 6 bases, with 13 bases between them. In nucleotides, the CDR3 is TGTGCCAGCAGCTCGGGACCTGGGAGCAATGAGCAGTTCTTC. Residues: CASSSGPGSNEQFF.

The rearrangement joins TRBV6-5 to TRBJ2-1, with a weak D call TRBD2 (5 bases). V lost 5 bases to trimming and J lost 5 bases, with 16 bases between them. Germline V gene lookup returns CDR1 MNHEY and CDR2 SVGAGI. The length of the CDR3 is 15 residues. For the CDR3, the DNA is TGTGCCAGCAGTCCCCTGCTAGCCGGCGACAATGAGCAGTTCTTC. It specifies CASSPLLAGDNEQFF.

Concerning this clonotype itself: A read error may account for a junction end that differs from germline. The rearrangement links TRBV28 to TRBJ2-1; 7 positions match TRBD1. The CDR3 totals 16 residues. Looked up from germline, CDR1 is MDHEN and CDR2 is SYDVKM. DNA for the CDR3: TGTGCCAGCAGTGTAGGGGGCCGGGGCTCCTACAAGGAGCAGTTCTTC. This encodes CASSVGGRGSYKEQFF.

The sample holds a few counts of this clonotype. CDR3 nucleotide sequence: TGCAGTGCCCCCGAACGACTAGGGCTCACAGATACGCAGTATTTT. Protein: CSAPERLGLTDTQYF. The gene calls are TRBV20-1 and TRBJ2-3, with D tentatively TRBD2 (6 bases). Germline V gene lookup returns CDR1 DFQATT and CDR2 SNEGSKA (reference sequence). This CDR3 contains 15 residues. Trimming left V 6 bases short and J 2 bases short, with 18 bases between.

The J gene is TRBJ2-1, the V gene TRBV14, with D maybe TRBD2 (5 bases). Germline loops: CDR1 SGHDN, CDR2 FVKESK. V dropped 4 bases and J dropped 4 bases, with 17 bases sitting between them. This CDR3 is 16 amino acids long. CDR3 DNA: TGTGCCAGCAGCCCCCTCAGAAATCGGGGATACAATGAGCAGTTCTTC. This codes for CASSPLRNRGYNEQFF.

The chain combines TRBV24-1 with TRBJ2-3, with TRBD1 as a possible D gene (5 bases). With 5 bases removed from V and 0 bases from J, the gap between germline ends came to 14 bases. CDR3 length: 16 residues. From germline, CDR1 is KGHDR and CDR2 SFDVKD. In DNA form, the CDR3 reads TGTGCCACCAGTGCCGCGGACACCCAGAGCACAGATACGCAGTATTTT. Translating gives CATSAADTQSTDTQYF.

The chain recombines TRBV4-1 with TRBJ1-2; a possible D gene is TRBD1 (5 bases). Germline V gene data show CDR1 as MGHRA and CDR2 as YSYEKL. This CDR3 region has 16 residues. V was trimmed by 0 bases and J by 1 base, leaving 12 bases between them. CDR3 nucleotides: TGCGCCAGCAGCCAAGATCCGACAGTTATTAACTATGGCTACACCTTC. Translating it yields CASSQDPTVINYGYTF.

This chain uses TRBV5-1 with TRBJ2-2; 8 nucleotides align to TRBD1. Germline V lookup: CDR1 SGHRS, CDR2 YFSETQ. Losses at the gene ends were 4 bases for V and 1 base for J; bases not matched to a gene: 15. The CDR3 extends over 19 amino acids. CDR3 amino acids: CASSLGSSVTGGNTGELFF. CDR3 sequence (DNA): TGCGCCAGCAGCCTCGGGTCTTCGGTCACAGGGGGGAACACCGGGGAGCTGTTTTTT.

This chain connects TRBV7-6 to TRBJ2-2, with 7 nucleotides matching TRBD1. Germline V gives CDR1 SGHVS, CDR2 FNYEAQ. The CDR3 consists of 15 residues. J gave up 2 bases and V 5 bases, and 5 bases lay outside the gene matches. This CDR3 reads CASSIGTVNTGELFF. For the CDR3, the DNA is TGTGCCAGCAGCATTGGGACAGTCAACACCGGGGAGCTGTTTTTT.

This clonotype has more than one count but fewer than ten. V gene TRBV11-2 combines with J gene TRBJ2-3; perhaps TRBD2 as D (6 bases). The germline CDR1 and CDR2 sequences are SGHAT and FQNNGV. CDR3 size: 14 residues. Trimming shortened V by 4 bases and J by 6 bases, and 14 bases separated the two germline ends. CDR3 sequence (DNA): TGTGCCAGCAGCTCGAGACTAGAAACCGATACGCAGTATTTT. It codes for CASSSRLETDTQYF.

A few counts support this clonotype. The chain employs TRBV10-3 and TRBJ1-1; the match to TRBD1 covers 10 bases. Trimming cost V 6 bases and J 1 base; bases outside gene matches: 5. The CDR3 totals 15 residues. Germline assignment: CDR1 ENHRY and CDR2 SYGVKD. The CDR3 bases are TGTGCCATCAGAGCGGACAGGGGGGGGAACACTGAAGCTTTCTTT. Translated, it gives CAIRADRGGNTEAFF.

In this sample, this clonotype turned up once. The J gene is TRBJ2-1, the V gene TRBV6-5, with D possibly being TRBD1 or TRBD2 (5 bases each). This CDR3 contains 14 residues. Germline lookup yields CDR1 MNHEY and CDR2 SVGAGI. Trimming removed 0 bases at V and 7 bases at J, with 10 bases between. The DNA for the CDR3 is TGTGCCAGCAGTTACTCCCCCTGGGGGAATGAGCAGTTCTTC. Amino acids: CASSYSPWGNEQFF.

The chain combines TRBV15 with TRBJ2-7; D unresolved. There are 15 residues in the CDR3. Trimming took off 0 bases at V and 0 bases at J, with 9 bases between the two ends. Germline V gene data show CDR1 as LNHNV and CDR2 as YYDKDF (reference sequence). DNA for the CDR3: TGTGCCACCAGCAGAGACGGCACGAGCTCCTACGAGCAGTACTTC. Residues: CATSRDGTSSYEQYF.

This clonotype occurred a few times. The J gene is TRBJ2-3, the V gene TRBV2; 7 positions match TRBD2. This CDR3 comprises 18 residues. V was clipped by 4 bases and J by 2 bases; unmatched bases: 15. Germline CDR1 and CDR2: SNHLY and FYNNEI. This CDR3 is CASSATREAGATTDTQYF. DNA of the CDR3: TGTGCCAGCAGTGCCACTAGGGAGGCGGGAGCCACCACAGATACGCAGTATTTT.

CDR3 DNA: TGTGCAACTACCGGGAACAGTCCCGAGCAGTACTTC. Its translation is CATTGNSPEQYF. The chain links TRBV6-1 to TRBJ2-4, with D possibly matching TRBD2 (5 bases). The J call may be wrong; the DNA end is better matched by TRBJ2-7. The CDR3 is 12 amino acids. Germline V lookup: CDR1 MNHNS, CDR2 SASEGT.

This clonotype was counted between two and nine times. This chain joins TRBV7-9 and TRBJ1-4; tentative D call: TRBD1 (6 bases). With 4 bases removed from V and 8 bases from J, the gap between germline ends came to 14 bases. Germline CDR1 reads SEHNR; CDR2 reads FQNEAQ (reference sequence). The CDR3 is made up of 14 amino acids. CDR3 sequence reads: CASSSRDILEKLFF. The CDR3 nucleotides read TGTGCCAGCAGCTCCCGGGACATCCTAGAAAAACTGTTTTTT. The full variable domain, in which reference TRBV7-9 and TRBJ1-4 provide the parts outside the CDR3, is DTGVSQNPRHKITKRGQNVTFRCDPISEHNRLYWYRQTLGQGPEFLTYFQNEAQLEKSRLLSDRFSAERPKGSFSTLEIQRTEQGDSAMYLCASSSRDILEKLFFGSGTQLSVL.

This clonotype has just a few counts. The chain recombines TRBV14 with TRBJ2-7; D perhaps matches TRBD2 (5 bases). There are 12 residues in the CDR3. Looked up from germline, CDR1 is SGHDN and CDR2 is FVKESK. Trimming left V 3 bases short and J 3 bases short, with 6 bases between. This CDR3 reads CASSHGLYEQYF. The CDR3 DNA reads as TGTGCCAGCAGCCACGGACTCTACGAGCAGTACTTC.